The source of this TCR beta chain is a study of blood T cell repertoires in COVID-19. Overall study context: Sites in the United States, Italy and Spain provided acute and convalescent COVID-19 samples. The cDNA or gDNA used as material had been derived from T cells, B-cell-depleted T cells, or PBMCs.

V was pared by 8 bases and J by 0 bases, with 7 bases between. The CDR3 is made up of 12 amino acids. CDR1 is SNHLY, CDR2 FYNNEI, per germline. Authors' data handling: Quantification of nucleated cells was approximated via reference gene primer amplification. The table came from immunoSEQ multiplex PCR; TCRdb's copy has only in-frame clones and leaves some out. Clonal size and the V and J genes are those of that table, whereas D and trimming came from the DNA. The table lists 250,000 to 350,000 clones, 89% of them singletons. This chain connects TRBV2 to TRBJ2-5; D gene uncertain. This receptor was identified in a woman aged 55-69 years with acute or convalescent COVID-19. The material sequenced was peripheral blood. The CDR3 DNA is TGTGCCAGCCAAGAGTACCAAGAGACCCAGTACTTC. Residues: CASQEYQETQYF.